This T cell receptor beta chain was observed in a study of early stage breast cancer tumors. Germline V gives CDR1 SGHRS, CDR2 YFSETQ. Trimming left V 0 bases short and J 5 bases short, with 9 bases between. This CDR3 region has 14 residues. Sequencing was performed with immunoSEQ multiplex PCR; in TCRdb, only in-frame clones are kept and a portion is missing. In the table there are more than 55,000 clones, 60% to 85% of which are singletons. The clonotype comes from a person aged 30 to 40 with breast cancer. The chain couples TRBV5-1 to TRBJ2-1, with D possibly matching TRBD1 (5 bases). Sequencing was carried out using blood. The DNA for the CDR3 is TGCGCCAGCAGCTTGGCAGGGCCTGACAATGAGCAGTTCTTC. Translated, it gives CASSLAGPDNEQFF.